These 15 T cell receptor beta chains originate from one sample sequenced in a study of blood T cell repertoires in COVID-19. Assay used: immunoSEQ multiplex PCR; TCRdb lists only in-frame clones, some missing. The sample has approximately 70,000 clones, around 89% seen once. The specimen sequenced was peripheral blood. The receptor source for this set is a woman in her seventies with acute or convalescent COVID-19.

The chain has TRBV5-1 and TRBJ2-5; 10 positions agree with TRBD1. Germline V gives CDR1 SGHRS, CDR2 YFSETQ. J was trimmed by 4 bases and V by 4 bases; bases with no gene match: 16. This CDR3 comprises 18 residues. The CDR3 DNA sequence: TGCGCCAGCAGCCACCGCGGTAGGGGACAGGGGTGGGGAGAGACCCAGTACTTC. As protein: CASSHRGRGQGWGETQYF.

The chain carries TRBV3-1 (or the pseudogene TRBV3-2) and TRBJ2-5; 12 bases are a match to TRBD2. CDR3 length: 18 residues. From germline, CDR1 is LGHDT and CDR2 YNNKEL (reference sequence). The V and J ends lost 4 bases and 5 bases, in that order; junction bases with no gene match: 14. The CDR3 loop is CASSRFSGPGLAGETQYF. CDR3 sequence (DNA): TGTGCCAGCAGCCGATTTTCCGGACCGGGACTAGCGGGTGAGACCCAGTACTTC.

CDR3 sequence: CASSMWASHFEAFF. The CDR3 nucleotides are TGTGCCAGTAGTATGTGGGCCAGCCACTTTGAAGCTTTCTTT. The chain combines TRBV19 with TRBJ1-1; unclear D gene. Deletions cut 3 bases from V and 7 bases from J, with 15 bases between. The CDR3 is 14 amino acids. Germline V CDR1 and CDR2: LNHDA, SQIVND (reference sequence).

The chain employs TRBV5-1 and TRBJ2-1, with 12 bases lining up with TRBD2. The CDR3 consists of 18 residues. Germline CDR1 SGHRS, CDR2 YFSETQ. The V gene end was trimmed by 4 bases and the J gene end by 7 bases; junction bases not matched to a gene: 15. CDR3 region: CASSLTSLLAGGLNEQFF. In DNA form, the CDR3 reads TGCGCCAGCAGCCTAACCTCCCTCCTAGCGGGAGGGCTAAATGAGCAGTTCTTC.

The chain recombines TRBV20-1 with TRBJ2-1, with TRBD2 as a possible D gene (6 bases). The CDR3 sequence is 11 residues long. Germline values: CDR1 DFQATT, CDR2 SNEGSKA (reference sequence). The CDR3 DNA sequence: TGCACCCCGGACTATTACAATGAGCAGTTCTTC. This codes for CTPDYYNEQFF.

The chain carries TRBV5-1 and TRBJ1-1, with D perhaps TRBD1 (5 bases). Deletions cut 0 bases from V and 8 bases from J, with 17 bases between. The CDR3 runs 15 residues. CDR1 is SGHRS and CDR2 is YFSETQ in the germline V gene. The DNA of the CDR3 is TGCGCCAGCAGCTTGGTATCGACGGGGACTATAGAAGCTTTCTTT. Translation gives CASSLVSTGTIEAFF.

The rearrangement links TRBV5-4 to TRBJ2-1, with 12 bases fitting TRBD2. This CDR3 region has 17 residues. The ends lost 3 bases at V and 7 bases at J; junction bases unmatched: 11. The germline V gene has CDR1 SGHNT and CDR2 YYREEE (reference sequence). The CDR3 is CASSSGRRLAGANEQFF. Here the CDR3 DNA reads TGTGCCAGCAGCTCTGGGAGGAGACTAGCGGGAGCGAATGAGCAGTTCTTC.

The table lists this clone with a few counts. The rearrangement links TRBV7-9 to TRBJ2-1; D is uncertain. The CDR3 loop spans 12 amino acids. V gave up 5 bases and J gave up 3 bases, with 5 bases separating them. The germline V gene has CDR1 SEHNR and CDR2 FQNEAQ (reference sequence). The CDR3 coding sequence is TGTGCCAGCAGCGCCAGCTACAATGAGCAGTTCTTC. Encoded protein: CASSASYNEQFF.

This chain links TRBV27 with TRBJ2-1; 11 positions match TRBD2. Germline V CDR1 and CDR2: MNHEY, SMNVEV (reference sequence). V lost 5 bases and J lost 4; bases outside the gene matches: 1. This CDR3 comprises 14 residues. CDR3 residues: CASSGTSGYNEQFF. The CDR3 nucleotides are TGTGCCAGCAGTGGGACTAGCGGATACAATGAGCAGTTCTTC.

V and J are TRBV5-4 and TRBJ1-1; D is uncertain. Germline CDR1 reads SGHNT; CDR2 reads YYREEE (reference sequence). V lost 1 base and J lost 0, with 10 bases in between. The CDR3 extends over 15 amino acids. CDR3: CASSLMFTMNTEAFF. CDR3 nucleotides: TGTGCCAGCAGCTTGATGTTCACAATGAACACTGAAGCTTTCTTT. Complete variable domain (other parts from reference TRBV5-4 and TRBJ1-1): ETGVTQSPTHLIKTRGQQVTLRCSSQSGHNTVSWYQQALGQGPQFIFQYYREEENGRGNFPPRFSGLQFPNYSSELNVNALELDDSALYLCASSLMFTMNTEAFFGQGTRLTVV.

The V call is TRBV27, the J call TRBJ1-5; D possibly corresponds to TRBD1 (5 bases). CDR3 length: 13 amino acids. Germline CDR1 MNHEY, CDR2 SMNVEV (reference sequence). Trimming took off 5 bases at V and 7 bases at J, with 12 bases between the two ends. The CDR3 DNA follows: TGTGCCAGCAGTGGGGCAGGGCGGCAGCCCCAGCATTTT. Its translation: CASSGAGRQPQHF.

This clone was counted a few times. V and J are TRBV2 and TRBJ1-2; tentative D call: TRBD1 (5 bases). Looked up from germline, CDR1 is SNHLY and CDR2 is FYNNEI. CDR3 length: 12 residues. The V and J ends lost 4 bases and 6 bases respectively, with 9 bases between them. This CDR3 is CASSVSGNGYTF. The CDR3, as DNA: TGTGCCAGCAGTGTTTCAGGGAATGGCTACACCTTC.

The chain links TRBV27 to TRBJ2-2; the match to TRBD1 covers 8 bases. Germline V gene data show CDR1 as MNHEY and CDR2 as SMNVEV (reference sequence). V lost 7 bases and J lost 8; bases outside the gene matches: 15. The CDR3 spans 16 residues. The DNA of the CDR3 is TGTGCCAGCACCCAACAGTCCCAGGGGGCCCGGGGGGAGCTGTTTTTT. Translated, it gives CASTQQSQGARGELFF.

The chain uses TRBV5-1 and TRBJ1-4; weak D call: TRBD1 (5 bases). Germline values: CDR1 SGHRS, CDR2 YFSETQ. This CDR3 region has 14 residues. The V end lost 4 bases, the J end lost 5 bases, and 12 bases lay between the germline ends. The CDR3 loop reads CASSATDKNEKLFF. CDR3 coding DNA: TGCGCCAGCAGCGCGACAGATAAGAATGAAAAACTGTTTTTT.

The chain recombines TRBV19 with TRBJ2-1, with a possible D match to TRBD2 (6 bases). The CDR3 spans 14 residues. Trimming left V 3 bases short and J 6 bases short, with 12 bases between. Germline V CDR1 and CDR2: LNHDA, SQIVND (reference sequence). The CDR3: CASSIGKGGNEQFF. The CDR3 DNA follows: TGTGCCAGTAGTATTGGGAAGGGAGGCAATGAGCAGTTCTTC.